The source of this T cell receptor beta chain is a study of cytomegalovirus exposure and HLA in healthy donors. Germline V gene data show CDR1 as SNHLY and CDR2 as FYNNEI. CDR3 length: 15 amino acids. Trimming cost V 4 bases and J 2 bases, with 12 bases left between them. PCR employed 60 Vbeta and 13 Jbeta primers. TCRdb's copy holds only in-frame clones and misses some; the assay was immunoSEQ multiplex PCR. The repertoire includes approximately 220,000 clones, 82% of them detected once, and roughly 5.5% sits in the top ten. The sample was PBMCs. This chain uses TRBV2 with TRBJ2-1, with a tentative D call TRBD2 (6 bases). This clonotype was obtained from a middle-aged man in good health and CMV-seropositive. CDR3 nucleotides: TGTGCCAGCAGTGGAGGTAGCGGAACCTACAATGAGCAGTTCTTC. It translates to CASSGGSGTYNEQFF. The variable domain in full, with the rest retrieved from reference TRBV2 and TRBJ2-1, is EPEVTQTPSHQVTQMGQEVILRCVPISNHLYFYWYRQILGQKVEFLVSFYNNEISEKSEIFDDQFSVERPDGSNFTLKIRSTKLEDSAMYFCASSGGSGTYNEQFFGPGTRLTVL.